Each of the 2 T cell receptor beta chains below was sequenced from the same sample in a study of blood T cell repertoires in COVID-19 (dated by TCRdb to about 2020). Preparation of the library involved the immunoSEQ multiplex PCR assay. TCRdb's version of the immuneACCESS table is confined to in-frame rearrangements and falls short of the full clone set. An unresolved V gene accounts for under half of the shortfall where checked; the remainder is of unknown origin. This sample is represented by roughly 100,000 clones; 75% to 85% of them were singletons. The ten most abundant clones make up about 4.3% of the sample. The sequencing sample was made of peripheral blood. These receptors came from a man aged 55 to 70 with acute or convalescent COVID-19.

Only one count was recorded for this clone. CDR3 DNA sequence: TGTGCCAGCAGCCACAACCCCAGCCCTGCGGGTGAAGCTTTCTTT. Encoded protein: CASSHNPSPAGEAFF. The chain carries TRBV13 and TRBJ1-1; the D is unclear. V lost 5 bases and J 7 bases, leaving 20 bases between the germline ends. CDR1 and CDR2 from the germline V gene are PRHDT and FYEKMQ (reference sequence). The CDR3 covers 15 residues.

The chain links TRBV25-1 to TRBJ2-1; D is perhaps TRBD1 (6 bases). This CDR3 comprises 15 residues. Germline V gives CDR1 MGHDK, CDR2 SYGVNS. Trimming stripped 6 bases from V and 3 bases from J, with 15 bases between. The CDR3, as DNA: TGTGCCAGCAGGACGACAGGACGGGACTACAATGAGCAGTTCTTC. Translated: CASRTTGRDYNEQFF. The entire variable domain, with the rest obtained from reference TRBV25-1 and TRBJ2-1, is as follows: EADIYQTPRYLVIGTGKKITLECSQTMGHDKMYWYQQDPGMELHLIHYSYGVNSTEKGDLSSESTVSRIRTEHFPLTLESARPSHTSQYLCASRTTGRDYNEQFFGPGTRLTVL.